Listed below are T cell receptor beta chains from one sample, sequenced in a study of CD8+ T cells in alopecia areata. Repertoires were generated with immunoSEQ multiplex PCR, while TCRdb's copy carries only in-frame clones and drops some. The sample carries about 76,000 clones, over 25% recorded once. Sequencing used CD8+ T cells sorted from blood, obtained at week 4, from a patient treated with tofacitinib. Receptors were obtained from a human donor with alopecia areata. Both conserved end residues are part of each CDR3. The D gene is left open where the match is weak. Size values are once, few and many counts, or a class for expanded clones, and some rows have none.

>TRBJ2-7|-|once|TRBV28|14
TGTGCCAGCAGTTACGGAAGCAAAACCTACGAGCAGTACTTC
CASSYGSKTYEQYF
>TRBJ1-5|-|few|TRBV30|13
TGTGCCTGGAGGGCCAGCCACAATCAGCCCCAGCATTTT
CAWRASHNQPQHF
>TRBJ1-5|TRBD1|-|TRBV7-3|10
TGTGCCAGCAGTCCCAGGACAGGGCTCTTT
CASSPRTGLF
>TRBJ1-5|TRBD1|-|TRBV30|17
TGTGCCTGGAGCCCAAAACTCCGGGACAGGGGTGATCAGCCCCAGCATTTT
CAWSPKLRDRGDQPQHF
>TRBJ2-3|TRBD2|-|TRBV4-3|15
TGCGCCAGCAGCCAAGGTGGGAGGGCAGCAGATACGCAGTATTTT
CASSQGGRAADTQYF
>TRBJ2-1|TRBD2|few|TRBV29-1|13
TGCAGCGCAAGCGGGAGGGCCGTCAATGAGCAGTTCTTC
CSASGRAVNEQFF
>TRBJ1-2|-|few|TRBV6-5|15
TGTGCCAGCAGTTACTCGATGGCCTCTAACTATGGCTACACCTTC
CASSYSMASNYGYTF
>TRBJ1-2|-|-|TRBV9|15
TGTGCCAGCAGCGTAGACGGGGGGCGCGGAGATGGCTACACCTTC
CASSVDGGRGDGYTF
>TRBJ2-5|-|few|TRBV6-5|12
TGTGCCAGCCAGGCAGGGAAAGAGACCCAGTACTTC
CASQAGKETQYF
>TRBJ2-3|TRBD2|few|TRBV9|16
TGTGCCAGCAGCGTAGGTGCGGGAGGGTACACAGATACGCAGTATTTT
CASSVGAGGYTDTQYF
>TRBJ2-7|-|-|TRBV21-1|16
TGTGCCAGCAGCAAAGTTCGCGGTTCATCAACCTACGAGCAGTACTTC
CASSKVRGSSTYEQYF
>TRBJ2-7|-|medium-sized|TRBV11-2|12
TGTGCCAGCAGCCCGCGGGGTGACGAGCAGTACTTC
CASSPRGDEQYF
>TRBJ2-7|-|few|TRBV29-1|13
TGCAGCGTTGAATATAGCGAGTCCTACGAGCAGTACTTC
CSVEYSESYEQYF
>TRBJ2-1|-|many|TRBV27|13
TGTGCCAGCAGTTCCCTCCCCGCGGGGGAGCAGTTCTTC
CASSSLPAGEQFF
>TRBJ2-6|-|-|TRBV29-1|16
TGCAGCGCCTCCTCCAGGGACACCTCTGGGGCCAACGTCCTGACTTTC
CSASSRDTSGANVLTF
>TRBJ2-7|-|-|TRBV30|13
TGTGCCTGGAGTGTCAACAAGCCTTACGAGCAGTACTTC
CAWSVNKPYEQYF
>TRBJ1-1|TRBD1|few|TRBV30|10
TGTGCCTGCTCAAACAGGGGTGCTTTCTTT
CACSNRGAFF
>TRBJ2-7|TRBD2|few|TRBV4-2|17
TGTGCCAGCAGCCAAGTGGCCGAGGCTAGCGGGTTCTACGAGCAGTACTTC
CASSQVAEASGFYEQYF
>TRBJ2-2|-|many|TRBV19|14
TGTGCCAGTAGTATAGAGAGGAACACCGGGGAGCTGTTTTTT
CASSIERNTGELFF
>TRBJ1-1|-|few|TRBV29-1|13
TGCAGCTCTAACTACGGGGAGAACACTGAAGCTTTCTTT
CSSNYGENTEAFF
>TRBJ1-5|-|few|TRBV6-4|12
TGTGCCAGCAGTAGGAGCAATCAGCCCCAGCATTTT
CASSRSNQPQHF
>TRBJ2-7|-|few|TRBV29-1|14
TGCAGCGCTCGCCCCGCGGACAAGTCCTACGAGCAGTACTTC
CSARPADKSYEQYF
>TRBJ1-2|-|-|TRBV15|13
TGTGCCACCAGCCTCGGCAAGGGCTATGGCTACACCTTC
CATSLGKGYGYTF
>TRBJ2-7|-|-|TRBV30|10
TGTGCCTGGGGGGTAGGGGAGCAGTACTTC
CAWGVGEQYF
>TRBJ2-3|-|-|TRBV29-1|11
TGCAGCGTCCCAGGGACAGATACGCAGTATTTT
CSVPGTDTQYF
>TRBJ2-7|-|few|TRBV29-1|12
TGCAGCGTTGCCGGAGGGCCTTACGAGCAGTACTTC
CSVAGGPYEQYF
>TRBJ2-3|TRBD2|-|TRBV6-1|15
TGTGCCAGCAGCGGACTAGCGGCTCAGGCAGATACGCAGTATTTT
CASSGLAAQADTQYF
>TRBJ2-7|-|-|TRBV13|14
TGTGCCAGCAGCCTGCGGGACTCTACCTACGAGCAGTACTTC
CASSLRDSTYEQYF
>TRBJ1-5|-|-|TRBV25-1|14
TGTGCCATCCCGGACGCTCGGGTCAATCAGCCCCAGCATTTT
CAIPDARVNQPQHF
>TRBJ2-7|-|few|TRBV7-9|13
TGTGCCAGCAGCCCCACACTGTTCTACGAGCAGTACTTC
CASSPTLFYEQYF
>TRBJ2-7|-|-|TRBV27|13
TGTGCCAGCAGGCGCGGACTGAACTACGAGCAGTACTTC
CASRRGLNYEQYF
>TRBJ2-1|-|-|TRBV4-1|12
TGCGCCAGCAGCCAAGATGAGGCCAAGCAGTTCTTC
CASSQDEAKQFF
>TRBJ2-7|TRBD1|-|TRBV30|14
TGTGCCTGGGAACCGGGACAGGGCCCCTACGAGCAGTACTTC
CAWEPGQGPYEQYF
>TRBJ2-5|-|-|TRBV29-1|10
TGCAGCGTTTTGAAGGAGACCCAGTACTTC
CSVLKETQYF
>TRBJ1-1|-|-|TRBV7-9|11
TGTGCCAGCAGCCCGGGGTTCGAAGCTTTCTTT
CASSPGFEAFF
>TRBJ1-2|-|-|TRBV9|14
TGTGCCAGCAGCTCCAGGGCCGGCATCTATGGCTACACCTTC
CASSSRAGIYGYTF
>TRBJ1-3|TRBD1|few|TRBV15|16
TGTGCCACCAGCAGTCGGGACAGGGGTTACGGAAACACCATATATTTT
CATSSRDRGYGNTIYF
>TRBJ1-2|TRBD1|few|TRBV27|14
TGTGCCAGAATAGGACAGGGGAAAAGGGATGGCTACACCTTC
CARIGQGKRDGYTF
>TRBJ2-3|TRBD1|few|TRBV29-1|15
TGCAGCGTTGAGCCGGACAGGTCGCCCACAGATACGCAGTATTTT
CSVEPDRSPTDTQYF
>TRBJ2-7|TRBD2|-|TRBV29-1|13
TGCAGCGCCGACAGCGGGAGCCCCTACGAGCAGTACTTC
CSADSGSPYEQYF
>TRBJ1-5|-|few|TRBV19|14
TGTGCCAGTAGTATAAGACAGCCCAATCAGCCCCAGCATTTT
CASSIRQPNQPQHF
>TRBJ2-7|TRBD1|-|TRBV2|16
TGTGCCAGCAGGAGTCCCGGGACAGGGGTCGGGAACGAGCAGTACTTC
CASRSPGTGVGNEQYF
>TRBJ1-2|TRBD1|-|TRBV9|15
TGTGCCAGCAACGAGGACGGACAGGCGGCGTCTGGCTACACCTTC
CASNEDGQAASGYTF
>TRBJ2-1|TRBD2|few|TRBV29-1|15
TGCAGCGTCGATGGACTAGCGGGAACAAACAATGAGCAGTTCTTC
CSVDGLAGTNNEQFF
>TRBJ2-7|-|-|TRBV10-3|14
TGTGCCATCAGTGAGTCGAGGACCCTCTACGAGCAGTACTTC
CAISESRTLYEQYF
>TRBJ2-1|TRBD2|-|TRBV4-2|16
TGTGCCAGCATTGAGGAAGCGGGAGGGCCCTACAATGAGCAGTTCTTC
CASIEEAGGPYNEQFF